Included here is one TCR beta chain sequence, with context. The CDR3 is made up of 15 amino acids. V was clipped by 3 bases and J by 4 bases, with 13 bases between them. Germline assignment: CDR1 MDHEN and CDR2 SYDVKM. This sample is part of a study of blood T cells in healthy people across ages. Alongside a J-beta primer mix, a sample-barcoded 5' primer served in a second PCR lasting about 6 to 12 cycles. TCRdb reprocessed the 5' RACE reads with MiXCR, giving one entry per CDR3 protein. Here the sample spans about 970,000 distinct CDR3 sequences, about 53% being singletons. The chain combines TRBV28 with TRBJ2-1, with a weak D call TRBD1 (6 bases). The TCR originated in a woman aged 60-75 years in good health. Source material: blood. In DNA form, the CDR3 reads TGTGCCAGCAGTTTTGTTCGGGACACATACAATGAGCAGTTCTTC. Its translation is CASSFVRDTYNEQFF.